The rows below give T cell receptor beta chains drawn from one sample of a study of early stage breast cancer tumors. Clones were sequenced by immunoSEQ multiplex PCR, and TCRdb holds only the in-frame ones, with some missing. The table records tens of thousands of clones, 85% to 95% of them present only once. Sequenced: blood. Source of these receptors: a person between 70 and 80 years old with breast cancer. Each CDR3 is given with its conserved first and last residue. The D gene is left open where the match is weak.

.,TRBV14,TRBJ2-7,CASSPRVLTYEQYF
TRBD2,TRBV28,TRBJ2-1,CASGVAGGRNEQFF
.,TRBV29-1,TRBJ2-3,CSVDWGGITDTQYF
TRBD1,TRBV19,TRBJ1-6,CASSTTGNSPLHF
.,TRBV19,TRBJ1-4,CASRGRRTGSNEKLFF
.,TRBV10-3,TRBJ2-5,CATRTEETQYF
TRBD1,TRBV28,TRBJ1-1,CASSRESNGDREDEAFF
.,TRBV7-9,TRBJ2-7,CASSSQYEQYF
.,TRBV5-1,TRBJ2-7,CASRMTPAGGMQYF
.,TRBV7-9,TRBJ1-2,CASSLGGGVNYGYTF
.,TRBV4-3,TRBJ1-3,CASSQDRQWGNTIYF
.,TRBV5-1,TRBJ1-6,CASSLALWAPNSPLHF
.,TRBV21-1,TRBJ2-7,CASQLRGREQYF
TRBD1,TRBV15,TRBJ1-6,CATGEGQRRSPLHF
.,TRBV6-6,TRBJ1-3,CASSPRAGSSGNTIYF
.,TRBV7-9,TRBJ1-6,CASSEEGRGPPLHF
.,TRBV28,TRBJ2-7,CASSWGPYEQYF
.,TRBV25-1,TRBJ2-6,CASSEFGVQANVLTF
.,TRBV6-5,TRBJ1-4,CASSGGQSGEKLFF
TRBD1,TRBV6-4,TRBJ2-5,CASSETGQETQYF
.,TRBV5-1,TRBJ2-5,CASSLDRVQTQYF
.,TRBV27,TRBJ2-5,CASSLRGTQETQYF
TRBD1,TRBV28,TRBJ1-1,CASSGIGTANTEAFF
.,TRBV7-2,TRBJ1-2,CASSLFQGNYGYTF
TRBD2,TRBV13,TRBJ2-1,CASSLRTSGGSGNEQFF
.,TRBV18,TRBJ1-1,CASSPLERSSTEAFF
.,TRBV5-1,TRBJ2-7,CASSLTLGLKAYEQYF
.,TRBV7-2,TRBJ2-3,CASSSSSSGGDTQYF
TRBD2,TRBV29-1,TRBJ2-5,CSVDGLAGRGQETQYF
.,TRBV19,TRBJ1-1,CASIKTAEAFF
.,TRBV19,TRBJ1-2,CASSNIGYEGNYGYTF
.,TRBV10-2,TRBJ1-5,CASSEWMLDRTIEGNQPQHF
TRBD1,TRBV28,TRBJ1-2,CASRGQGEYGYTF